The clone carrying this T cell receptor beta chain was detected many times. The CDR3 covers 15 residues. The V gene's germline CDR1 is SGHRS and CDR2 YFSETQ. Unmatched junction bases numbered 13, after V lost 5 bases and J lost 8 bases. Library preparation (for TCRbeta) was performed with unique molecular identifiers. MiXCR, applied by TCRdb to the PCR reads, yields one record per CDR3 protein. This table has roughly 300,000 distinct CDR3 sequences, 10% appearing once. This entry comes from a study of T-cell reconstitution after alpha-beta-depleted transplantation in children. The sample was PBMCs from the stem cell graft donor, taken from the stem cell graft. The source of this sequence is a human donor who donated a stem cell graft to a child with acute lymphoblastic leukemia. The gene calls are TRBV5-1 and TRBJ2-1; 7 bases map to TRBD2. CDR3 coding DNA: TGCGCCAGCAGAGCTAGAGCGGGGTTAAGATATGAGCAGTTCTTC. Its protein is CASRARAGLRYEQFF. Full variable domain (outside the CDR3, taken from reference TRBV5-1 and TRBJ2-1): KAGVTQTPRYLIKTRGQQVTLSCSPISGHRSVSWYQQTPGQGLQFLFEYFSETQRNKGNFPGRFSGRQFSNSRSEMNVSTLELGDSALYLCASRARAGLRYEQFFGPGTRLTVL.